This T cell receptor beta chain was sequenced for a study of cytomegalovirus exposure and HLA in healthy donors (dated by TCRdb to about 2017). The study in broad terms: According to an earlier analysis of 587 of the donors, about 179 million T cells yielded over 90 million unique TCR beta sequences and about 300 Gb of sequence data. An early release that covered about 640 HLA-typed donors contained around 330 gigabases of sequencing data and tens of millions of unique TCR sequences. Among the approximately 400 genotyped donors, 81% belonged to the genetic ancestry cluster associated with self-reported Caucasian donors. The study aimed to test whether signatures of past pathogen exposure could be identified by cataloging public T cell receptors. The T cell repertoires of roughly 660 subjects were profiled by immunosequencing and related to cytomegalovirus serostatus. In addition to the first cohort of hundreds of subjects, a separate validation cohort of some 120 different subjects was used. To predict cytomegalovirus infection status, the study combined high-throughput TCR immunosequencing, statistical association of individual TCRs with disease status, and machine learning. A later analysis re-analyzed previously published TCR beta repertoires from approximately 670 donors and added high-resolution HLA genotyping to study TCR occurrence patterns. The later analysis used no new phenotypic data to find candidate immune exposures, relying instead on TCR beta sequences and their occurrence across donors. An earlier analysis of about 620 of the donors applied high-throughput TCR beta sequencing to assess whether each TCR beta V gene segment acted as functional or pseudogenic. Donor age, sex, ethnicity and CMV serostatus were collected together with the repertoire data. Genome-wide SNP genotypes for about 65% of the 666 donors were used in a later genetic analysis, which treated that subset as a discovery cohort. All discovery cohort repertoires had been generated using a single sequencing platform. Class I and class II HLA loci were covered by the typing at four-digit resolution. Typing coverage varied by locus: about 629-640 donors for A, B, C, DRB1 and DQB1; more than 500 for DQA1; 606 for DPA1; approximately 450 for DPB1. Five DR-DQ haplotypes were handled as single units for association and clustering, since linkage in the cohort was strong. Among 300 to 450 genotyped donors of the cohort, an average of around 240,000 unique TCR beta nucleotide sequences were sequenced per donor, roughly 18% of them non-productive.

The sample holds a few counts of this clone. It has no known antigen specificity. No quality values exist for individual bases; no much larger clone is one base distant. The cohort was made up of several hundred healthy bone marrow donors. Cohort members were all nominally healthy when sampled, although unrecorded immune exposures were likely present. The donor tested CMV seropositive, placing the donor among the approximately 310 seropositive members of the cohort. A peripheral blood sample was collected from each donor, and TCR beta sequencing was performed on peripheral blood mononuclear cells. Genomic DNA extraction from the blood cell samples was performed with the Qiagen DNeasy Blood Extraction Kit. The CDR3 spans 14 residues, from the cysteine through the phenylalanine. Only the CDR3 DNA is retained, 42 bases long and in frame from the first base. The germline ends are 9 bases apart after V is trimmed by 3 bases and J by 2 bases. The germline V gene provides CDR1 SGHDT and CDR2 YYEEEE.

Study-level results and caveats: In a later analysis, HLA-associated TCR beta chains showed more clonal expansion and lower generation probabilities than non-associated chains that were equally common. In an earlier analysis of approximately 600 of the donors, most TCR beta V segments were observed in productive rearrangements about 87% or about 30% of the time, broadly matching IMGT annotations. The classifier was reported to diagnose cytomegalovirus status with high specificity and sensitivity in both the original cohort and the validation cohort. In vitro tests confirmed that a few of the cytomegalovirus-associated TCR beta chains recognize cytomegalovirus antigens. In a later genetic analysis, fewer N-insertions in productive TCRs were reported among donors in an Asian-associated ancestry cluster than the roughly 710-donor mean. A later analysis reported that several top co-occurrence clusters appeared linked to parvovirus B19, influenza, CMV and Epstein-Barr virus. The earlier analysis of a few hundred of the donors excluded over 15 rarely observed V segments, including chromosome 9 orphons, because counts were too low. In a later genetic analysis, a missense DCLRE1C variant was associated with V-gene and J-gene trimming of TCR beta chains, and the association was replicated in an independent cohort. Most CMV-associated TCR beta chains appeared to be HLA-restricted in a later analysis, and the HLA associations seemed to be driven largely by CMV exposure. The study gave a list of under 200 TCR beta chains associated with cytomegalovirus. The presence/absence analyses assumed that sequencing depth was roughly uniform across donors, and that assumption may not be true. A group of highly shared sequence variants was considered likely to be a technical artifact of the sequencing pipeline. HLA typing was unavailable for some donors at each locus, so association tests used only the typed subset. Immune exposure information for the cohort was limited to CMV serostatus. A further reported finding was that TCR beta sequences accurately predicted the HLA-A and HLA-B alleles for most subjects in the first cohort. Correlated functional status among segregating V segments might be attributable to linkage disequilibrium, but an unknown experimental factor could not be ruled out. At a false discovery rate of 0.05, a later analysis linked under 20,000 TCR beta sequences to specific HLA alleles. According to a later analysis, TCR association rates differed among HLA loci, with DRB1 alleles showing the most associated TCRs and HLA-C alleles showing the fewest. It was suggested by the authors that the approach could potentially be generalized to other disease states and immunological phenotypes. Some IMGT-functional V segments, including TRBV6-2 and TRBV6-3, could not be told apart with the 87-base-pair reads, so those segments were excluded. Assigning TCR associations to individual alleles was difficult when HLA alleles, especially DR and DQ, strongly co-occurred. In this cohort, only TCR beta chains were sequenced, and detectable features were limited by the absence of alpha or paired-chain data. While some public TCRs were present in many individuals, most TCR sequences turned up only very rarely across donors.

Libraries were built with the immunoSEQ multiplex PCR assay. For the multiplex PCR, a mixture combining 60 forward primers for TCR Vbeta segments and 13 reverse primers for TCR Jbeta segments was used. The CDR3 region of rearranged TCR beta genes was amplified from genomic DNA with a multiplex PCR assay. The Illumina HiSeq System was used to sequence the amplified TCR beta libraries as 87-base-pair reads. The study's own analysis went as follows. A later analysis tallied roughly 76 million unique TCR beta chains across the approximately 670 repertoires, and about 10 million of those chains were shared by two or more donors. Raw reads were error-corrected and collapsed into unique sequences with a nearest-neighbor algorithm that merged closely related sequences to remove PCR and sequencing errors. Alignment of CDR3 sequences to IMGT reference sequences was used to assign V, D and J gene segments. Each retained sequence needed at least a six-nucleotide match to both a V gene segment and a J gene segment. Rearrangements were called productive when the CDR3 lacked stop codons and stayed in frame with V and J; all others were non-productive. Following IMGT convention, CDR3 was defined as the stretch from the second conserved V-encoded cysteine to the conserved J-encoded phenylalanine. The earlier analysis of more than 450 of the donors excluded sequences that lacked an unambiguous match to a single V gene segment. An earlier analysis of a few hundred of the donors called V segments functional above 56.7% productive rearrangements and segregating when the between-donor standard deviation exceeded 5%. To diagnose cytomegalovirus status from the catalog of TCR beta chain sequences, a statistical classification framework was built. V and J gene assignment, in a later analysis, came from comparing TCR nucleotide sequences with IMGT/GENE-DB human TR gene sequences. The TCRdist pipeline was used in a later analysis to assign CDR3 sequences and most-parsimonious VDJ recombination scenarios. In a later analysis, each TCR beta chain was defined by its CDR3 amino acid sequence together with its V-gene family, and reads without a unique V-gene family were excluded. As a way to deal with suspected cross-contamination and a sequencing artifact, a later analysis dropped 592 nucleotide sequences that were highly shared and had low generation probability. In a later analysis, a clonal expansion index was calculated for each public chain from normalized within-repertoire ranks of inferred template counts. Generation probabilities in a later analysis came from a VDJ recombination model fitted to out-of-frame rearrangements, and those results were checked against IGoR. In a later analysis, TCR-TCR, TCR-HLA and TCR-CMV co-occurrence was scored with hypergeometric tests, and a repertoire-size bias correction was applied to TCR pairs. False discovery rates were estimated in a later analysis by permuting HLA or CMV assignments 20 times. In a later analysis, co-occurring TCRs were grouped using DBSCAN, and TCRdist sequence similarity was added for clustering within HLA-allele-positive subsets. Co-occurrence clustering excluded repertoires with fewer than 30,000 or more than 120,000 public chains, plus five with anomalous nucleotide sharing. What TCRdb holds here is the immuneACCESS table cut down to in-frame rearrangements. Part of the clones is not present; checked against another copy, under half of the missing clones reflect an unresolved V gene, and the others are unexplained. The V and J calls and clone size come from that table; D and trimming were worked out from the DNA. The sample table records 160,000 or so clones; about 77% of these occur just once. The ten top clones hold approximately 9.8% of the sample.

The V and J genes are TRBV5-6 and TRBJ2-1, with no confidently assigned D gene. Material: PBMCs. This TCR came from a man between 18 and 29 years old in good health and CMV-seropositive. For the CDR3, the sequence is CASSSSGPYNEQFF. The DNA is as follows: TGTGCCAGCAGCTCCTCTGGGCCCTACAATGAGCAGTTCTTC.